This paragraph covers one TCR beta chain sequence. V was cut by 3 bases and J by 1 base, with 9 bases left in between. CDR1 and CDR2 from the germline V gene are SGHTA and FQGNSA. CDR3 size: 14 residues. The data were taken from a study of T cell changes during pregnancy in multiple sclerosis. Profiled with immunoSEQ multiplex PCR; TCRdb holds only in-frame clones, not every one. The table has more than 80,000 clones, around 93% seen once. The sequence derives from a female donor in good health, serving as a control in a pregnancy study. Some clones in this sample may be carry-over from other donors' samples. The starting material was PBMCs, obtained in the first trimester of pregnancy. The V gene is TRBV7-2, the J gene TRBJ1-1, with no clear D. In DNA, the CDR3 is TGTGCCAGCAGCTTCACGACACCGAACACTGAAGCTTTCTTT. It encodes CASSFTTPNTEAFF.